This TCR beta chain was captured by sequencing in a study of T cell responses to AZD1222 COVID-19 vaccine. V lost 0 bases to trimming and J lost 7 bases, with 13 bases between them. CDR1 and CDR2 (germline): LGHNA, YSLEER. The CDR3 length is 15 residues. On this clone itself: The antigen is not known.

Whole-study findings and limits: Only a handful of people who got AZD1222 tested seropositive at baseline. Donors in the cohort were predominantly white British and more often female, and clonal diversity was possibly underestimated. The study sampled repertoires only after the peak T cell response.

Sequencing was performed with immunoSEQ multiplex PCR; in TCRdb, only in-frame clones are kept and a portion is missing. Here the sample spans about 150,000 clones, about 93% being singletons. The sequence was obtained from an adult in good health. The chain recombines TRBV4-3 with TRBJ2-1; maybe TRBD2 (5 bases). The material was peripheral blood, obtained on day 0 of AZD1222 vaccination. The CDR3 nucleotides read TGCGCCAGCAGCCAAGAATATGGTTGGAGGAATGAGCAGTTCTTC. Protein sequence: CASSQEYGWRNEQFF.